This T cell receptor (beta chain) was profiled in a study of blood T cells in healthy people across ages. In its sample, this clonotype was seen many times. A sample-barcoded 5' primer and a J-beta primer mix were used in a second PCR of about 7 to 12 cycles. Each of the cDNA molecules was tagged by a template-switch adaptor with 12 random nucleotides. Each CDR3 protein gets one entry after TCRdb re-called the 5' RACE reads with MiXCR. The sample includes about 1.1 million distinct CDR3 sequences, 35% to 45% of them seen just once. Isolated PBMCs totaled at least 6 million in each sample. The amount of total RNA extracted per sample was at least 6 micrograms. After removal of 2 bases from V and 11 bases from J, the junction contained 16 bases not matched to a gene. Germline V gene data show CDR1 as SGHVS and CDR2 as FNYEAQ. CDR3 size: 16 residues.

Sequencing was carried out using blood. J is TRBJ2-5 and V is TRBV7-6; 8 bases agree with TRBD2. The TCR comes from a man aged 18 to 29 in good health. CDR3 in amino acids: CASSLMPGGLGNEQYF. CDR3 nucleotides: TGTGCCAGCAGCTTAATGCCGGGGGGGCTCGGCAATGAGCAGTACTTC.